This T cell receptor beta chain came from a study of OX40 agonist ivuxolimab in advanced cancers. The protocol was immunoSEQ multiplex PCR, while the TCRdb copy is restricted to in-frame clones and leaves out a portion. The sample has about 72,000 clones, 80% to 85% seen once. This clonotype was sampled from an adult with an advanced solid tumor such as melanoma, head and neck, liver or kidney cancer. Sequences were derived from CD4+ or CD8+ T cells sorted from blood, sampled in a trial of the OX40 agonist ivuxolimab.

CDR3 DNA: TGTGCCAGCAGCTGGACTAGCGGGTTAGTAGGCGAGCAGTACTTC. Protein: CASSWTSGLVGEQYF. The V call is TRBV7-9, the J call TRBJ2-7; TRBD2 matches at 11 bases. V lost 4 bases to trimming and J lost 6 bases; unmatched junction nucleotides: 8. Germline lookup yields CDR1 SEHNR and CDR2 FQNEAQ (reference sequence). This CDR3 region has 15 residues.